The clone carrying this TCR beta chain was observed many times. Its antigen is as yet unknown. This entry comes from a study of T cell clonality in common variable immunodeficiency. Study outcomes and limitations: CVID patient heterogeneity limited repertoire-clinical complication correlations. CVID subjects had higher TCRbeta clonality than healthy controls, most marked in about a third. Reportedly, TCR beta sequences from common variable immunodeficiency showed fewer deletions and N-nucleotide insertions.

CVID and control samples used equivalent genomic DNA input. Sequencing was performed with immunoSEQ multiplex PCR; in TCRdb, only in-frame clones are kept and a portion is missing. In total the sample includes roughly 25,000 clones, none of them seen once. Both groups were predominantly of Caucasian heritage. The TCR comes from a human donor with common variable immunodeficiency. What was sequenced was peripheral blood mononuclear cells.

The CDR3 spells CASRRQGGHEQYF. The DNA read from the CDR3 is TGTGCCAGCAGGCGACAGGGGGGGCACGAG. The gene calls are TRBV6-2 or TRBV6-3 and TRBJ2-7, with TRBD1 identical over 9 bases. The read ends 3 residues shy of where the CDR3 ends; the end is completed using the germline J gene. The CDR3 runs 13 residues. J lost 5 bases, V lost 6 bases, and 5 bases had no gene match. The V gene's germline CDR1 is MNHEY and CDR2 SVGEGT.